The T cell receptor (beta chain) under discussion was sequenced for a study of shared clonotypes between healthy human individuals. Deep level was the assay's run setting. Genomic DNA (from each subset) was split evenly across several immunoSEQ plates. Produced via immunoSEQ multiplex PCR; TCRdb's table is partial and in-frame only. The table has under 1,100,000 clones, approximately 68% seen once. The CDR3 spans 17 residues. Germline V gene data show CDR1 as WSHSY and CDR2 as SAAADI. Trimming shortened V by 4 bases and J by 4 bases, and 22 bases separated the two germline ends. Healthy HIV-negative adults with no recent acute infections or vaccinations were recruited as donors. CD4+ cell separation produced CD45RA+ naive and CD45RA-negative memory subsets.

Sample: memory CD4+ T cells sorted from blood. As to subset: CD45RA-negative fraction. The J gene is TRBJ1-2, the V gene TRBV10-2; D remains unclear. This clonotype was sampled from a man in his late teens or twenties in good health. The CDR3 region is CASSAVEGALTGYGYTF. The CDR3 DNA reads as TGCGCCAGCAGTGCGGTTGAGGGAGCCCTAACGGGCTATGGCTACACCTTC.